The clone carrying this TCR beta chain appeared a few times. The antigen is not known. The data derive from a study of OX40 agonist ivuxolimab in advanced cancers. The wider study: Three patients had partial responses: one hepatocellular carcinoma, two cutaneous melanoma.

CDR3 length: 12 residues. Germline V CDR1 and CDR2: SGHDT, YYEEEE. V was shortened by 4 bases and J by 3 bases, with 8 bases between the two germline ends. General study points: On average, a greater number of expanded clones characterised CD8+ T cells relative to CD4+. At 0.1-3.0 mg/kg, partial responders had clonal expansion among the lowest observed.

TCRdb's table, derived via immunoSEQ multiplex PCR, lists solely in-frame clones and lacks some. The sample has about 79,000 clones, about 85% seen once. The sequences come from CD4+ or CD8+ T cells sorted from blood, collected in a trial of the OX40 agonist ivuxolimab. This receptor was taken from an adult with an advanced solid tumor such as melanoma, head and neck, liver or kidney cancer. The chain combines TRBV5-6 with TRBJ2-7; TRBD2 might be the D (5 bases). This chain's CDR3 is CASSSSDYEQYF. The CDR3, as DNA: TGTGCCAGCAGCAGTAGCGACTACGAGCAGTACTTC.